This T cell receptor beta chain originates from a study of T cell changes during pregnancy in multiple sclerosis. The assay was immunoSEQ multiplex PCR, and TCRdb's table has in-frame clones only and misses some. Among more than 40,000 clones listed, roughly 88% were seen once. This sample comprised peripheral blood, obtained in the first trimester of pregnancy. This receptor was obtained from a female donor in good health, enrolled as a control in a pregnancy study.

The CDR3 coding sequence is TGTGCCACCAGCAGAGATCTAGCGGGAGACGGCGAGCAGTACTTC. Translated, it gives CATSRDLAGDGEQYF. The chain carries TRBV15 and TRBJ2-7, with 10 bases lining up with TRBD2. The CDR3 runs to 15 residues. Germline V CDR1 and CDR2: LNHNV, YYDKDF (reference sequence). The V and J ends lost 0 bases and 6 bases, in that order; junction bases with no gene match: 5.